These 20 T cell receptor beta chains came from one sample sequenced in a study of T cell responses to AZD1222 COVID-19 vaccine. The data were produced by immunoSEQ multiplex PCR, yet TCRdb's version contains in-frame clones alone and is incomplete. This table holds about 140,000 clones, roughly nine tenths found once. Here the sequenced sample was peripheral blood, taken 28 days after the second AZD1222 dose. These TCRs come from an adult who received the AZD1222 COVID-19 vaccine.

The rearrangement links TRBV9 to TRBJ2-2, with D hard to call. Trimming took off 0 bases at V and 7 bases at J, with 4 bases between the two ends. The CDR3 runs to 12 residues. The germline V gene has CDR1 SGDLS and CDR2 YYNGEE. CDR3 amino acids: CASSVAVGELFF. DNA of the CDR3: TGTGCCAGCAGCGTAGCAGTCGGGGAGCTGTTTTTT.

This clone was counted many times. The V and J genes are TRBV6-5 and TRBJ1-3; TRBD1 matches 7 bases. Germline values: CDR1 MNHEY, CDR2 SVGAGI. V lost 5 bases and J lost 0; bases outside the gene matches: 1. This CDR3 region has 14 residues. CDR3 in amino acids: CASSPGGSGNTIYF. In nucleotides, the CDR3 is TGTGCCAGCAGTCCAGGGGGCTCTGGAAACACCATATATTTT.

This clone has more than one count but fewer than ten. The chain is built from TRBV5-4 and TRBJ1-1; the D is unclear. With 0 bases removed from V and 0 bases from J, the gap between germline ends came to 6 bases. CDR1 is SGHNT, CDR2 YYREEE, per germline (reference sequence). The CDR3 loop spans 14 amino acids. The CDR3 loop reads CASSLEQLNTEAFF. The CDR3 DNA reads as TGTGCCAGCAGCTTGGAACAGTTGAACACTGAAGCTTTCTTT.

This chain links TRBV4-1 with TRBJ2-7, with no clear D. Germline values: CDR1 MGHRA, CDR2 YSYEKL. Trimming shortened V by 0 bases and J by 3 bases, and 12 bases separated the two germline ends. This CDR3 region has 15 residues. The DNA for the CDR3 is TGCGCCAGCAGCCAAGAGGGTGTTGGTTACTACGAGCAGTACTTC. It codes for CASSQEGVGYYEQYF.

The chain is built from TRBV7-9 and TRBJ1-4; 10 bases align to TRBD1. V shed 5 bases and J 8 bases; nucleotides not matched to a gene: 8. This CDR3 is 15 amino acids long. Germline V gene lookup returns CDR1 SEHNR and CDR2 FQNEAQ (reference sequence). This CDR3 reads CASSTTGQGREKLFF. DNA of the CDR3: TGTGCCAGCAGCACCACGGGACAGGGGCGGGAAAAACTGTTTTTT.

This sequence joins TRBV9 and TRBJ1-1; tentatively, D is TRBD1 (6 bases). The V gene lost 3 bases and the J gene lost 8 bases, with 17 bases spanning the gap. This CDR3 has 14 amino acids. Germline CDR1 and CDR2: SGDLS and YYNGEE. The CDR3 here is CASSGGHGYEEAFF. The CDR3 nucleotides read TGTGCCAGCAGCGGGGGACACGGTTATGAGGAAGCTTTCTTT.

The V gene is TRBV19, the J gene TRBJ2-1; 8 nucleotides agree with TRBD2. This CDR3 spans 17 amino acids. V lost 7 bases, J lost 0 bases, and 11 bases stayed unmatched. The germline gives CDR1 LNHDA, CDR2 SQIVND (reference sequence). The CDR3 DNA sequence: TGTGCCAGTACTACCAGAAAGCGGGAGAGCTCCTACAATGAGCAGTTCTTC. The encoded protein is CASTTRKRESSYNEQFF.

This chain uses TRBV20-1 with TRBJ1-4; D uncertain. The CDR3 length is 15 residues. Trimming took off 3 bases at V and 0 bases at J, with 11 bases between the two ends. The germline V gene has CDR1 DFQATT and CDR2 SNEGSKA (reference sequence). CDR3 in DNA: TGCAGTGCTAGTGGTCAGTCTCCAACTAATGAAAAACTGTTTTTT. This codes for CSASGQSPTNEKLFF.

The chain carries TRBV5-4 and TRBJ2-1, with 9 bases that match TRBD2. Germline CDR1 reads SGHNT; CDR2 reads YYREEE (reference sequence). The CDR3 has 17 amino acids. Trimming removed 4 bases from V and 6 bases from J; junction bases left unmatched: 14. CDR3 DNA: TGTGCCAGCAGCCTTGACCCGGCGGGGGGGCTTATCAATGAGCAGTTCTTC. Translating it yields CASSLDPAGGLINEQFF.

The chain uses TRBV7-9 and TRBJ2-3; no definite D call. Germline CDR1 SEHNR, CDR2 FQNEAQ (reference sequence). V lost 7 bases and J lost 4, with 12 bases in between. The CDR3 loop spans 13 amino acids. CDR3 sequence: CASTHYTADTQYF. CDR3 DNA: TGTGCCAGCACCCACTACACAGCAGATACGCAGTATTTT.

The chain carries TRBV7-2 and TRBJ1-4; 11 bases are a match to TRBD1. Germline V gene sequence: CDR1 SGHTA, CDR2 FQGNSA. CDR3 size: 16 residues. V lost 4 bases to trimming and J lost 0 bases; unmatched junction nucleotides: 1. As DNA, the CDR3 is TGTGCCAGCAGCTCGGGACAGGGGGCAACTAATGAAAAACTGTTTTTT. This encodes CASSSGQGATNEKLFF.

The rearrangement links TRBV28 to TRBJ2-1; possible D gene TRBD2, 6 bases. The CDR3 loop spans 15 amino acids. V was shortened by 4 bases and J by 4 bases, with 14 bases between the two germline ends. CDR1 is MDHEN, CDR2 SYDVKM, per germline. CDR3 sequence reads: CASSSWGERYNEQFF. CDR3 DNA sequence: TGTGCCAGCAGTTCCTGGGGGGAGAGGTACAATGAGCAGTTCTTC.

V and J are TRBV18 and TRBJ2-7, with 9 bases that match TRBD1. The CDR3 length is 13 residues. Trimming at V came to 3 bases and at J to 4 bases, leaving 1 base not matched to a gene. Germline loops: CDR1 KGHSH, CDR2 LQKENI. Here the CDR3 DNA reads TGTGCCAGCTCACCGACAGGGGGGTACGAGCAGTACTTC. The encoded protein is CASSPTGGYEQYF.

The rearrangement uses TRBV19 and TRBJ1-5; D gene uncertain. Germline CDR1 is LNHDA and CDR2 is SQIVND (reference sequence). CDR3 length equals 12 residues. The V and J ends lost 7 bases and 6 bases respectively, with 10 bases between them. In DNA, the CDR3 is TGTGCCAGTAACCGGGCAGGTCAGCCCCAGCATTTT. Its protein product is CASNRAGQPQHF.

The chain carries TRBV5-1 and TRBJ1-5, with D possibly matching TRBD1 (5 bases). There are 14 residues in the CDR3. The germline V gene encodes CDR1 SGHRS and CDR2 YFSETQ. The V end was cut by 4 bases, the J end by 7 bases, with 15 bases between. As DNA, the CDR3 is TGCGCCAGCAGCCCGGACACTAACGGGCAGCCCCAGCATTTT. It codes for CASSPDTNGQPQHF.

CDR3 in amino acids: CSVAGTLSYEQYF. The CDR3, as DNA: TGCAGCGTCGCGGGGACCTTATCCTACGAGCAGTACTTC. The rearrangement links TRBV29-1 to TRBJ2-7; D is perhaps TRBD2 (6 bases). The V and J ends lost 6 bases and 1 base respectively, with 13 bases between them. The CDR3 extends over 13 amino acids. The germline V gene encodes CDR1 SQVTM and CDR2 ANQGSEA.

The genes are TRBV5-1 and TRBJ1-1; TRBD1 is a possible D gene (6 bases). The V and J ends lost 2 bases and 0 bases respectively, with 14 bases between them. Germline V gives CDR1 SGHRS, CDR2 YFSETQ. The CDR3 loop spans 16 amino acids. In nucleotides, the CDR3 is TGCGCCAGCAGCTTTTCTACCGGGACATTGAACACTGAAGCTTTCTTT. Its protein product is CASSFSTGTLNTEAFF.

This chain's CDR3 is CASSQGGVPNYGYTF. DNA of the CDR3: TGTGCCAGCAGCCAGGGCGGGGTTCCTAACTATGGCTACACCTTC. V usage is TRBV3-1 (or the pseudogene TRBV3-2) and J usage is TRBJ1-2, with D unresolved. This CDR3 spans 15 amino acids. Per the germline V gene, CDR1 is LGHDT and CDR2 is YNNKEL (reference sequence). V dropped 3 bases and J dropped 0 bases, with 11 bases sitting between them.

In nucleotides, the CDR3 is TGTGCCAGCAGCCAAATGGGGGCTGGGATCTACGAGCAGTACTTC. Its translation: CASSQMGAGIYEQYF. The chain couples TRBV3-1 (or the pseudogene TRBV3-2) to TRBJ2-7, with a tentative D call TRBD1 (6 bases). This CDR3 is 15 amino acids long. Germline V lookup: CDR1 LGHDT, CDR2 YNNKEL (reference sequence). V gave up 2 bases and J gave up 3 bases, with 14 bases separating them.

The chain is built from TRBV6-5 and TRBJ1-6, with a tentative D call TRBD1 (6 bases). The CDR3 covers 12 residues. The ends were cut back, 6 bases at V and 14 bases at J, with 14 bases in the middle. Germline values: CDR1 MNHEY, CDR2 SVGAGI. CDR3 sequence: CASRGQLGTLHF. In nucleotides, the CDR3 is TGTGCCAGCAGGGGACAACTGGGCACCCTCCACTTT.